This T cell receptor beta chain was documented in a study of blood T cells in healthy people across ages. General study findings and limits: Long-lived donors carried more naive CD4+ cells and greater diversity than aged donors. The authors considered diversity estimates from one million T cells to be underestimates.

J lost 6 bases, V lost 7 bases, and 8 bases had no gene match. The CDR3 is 14 amino acids. Germline CDR1 SNHLY, CDR2 FYNNEI. There were healthy Caucasian individuals from Russia, aged about 6 to 100, serving as donors. Sample-barcoded 5' priming and a J-beta primer mix drove a second PCR of about 6 to 12 cycles. One entry per CDR3 protein, called by TCRdb with MiXCR from the 5' RACE reads. The table lists about 600,000 distinct CDR3 sequences, roughly 43% of them singletons. With regard to this clonotype: Its antigen is unidentified.

The clonotype was recovered from a man aged 80 or over in good health. The sample comprised blood. V and J are TRBV2 and TRBJ2-1; TRBD1 agrees at 8 bases. CDR3 residues: CASNPDRVGNEQFF. In DNA, the CDR3 is TGTGCCAGCAACCCGGACAGGGTTGGCAATGAGCAGTTCTTC.